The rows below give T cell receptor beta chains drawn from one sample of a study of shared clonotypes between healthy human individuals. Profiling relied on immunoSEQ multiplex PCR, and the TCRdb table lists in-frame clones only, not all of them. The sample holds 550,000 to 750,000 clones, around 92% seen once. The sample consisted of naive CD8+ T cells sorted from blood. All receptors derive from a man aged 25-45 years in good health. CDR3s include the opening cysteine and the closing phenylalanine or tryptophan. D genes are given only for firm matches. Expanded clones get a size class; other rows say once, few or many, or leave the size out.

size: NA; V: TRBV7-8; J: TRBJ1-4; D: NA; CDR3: CASSLRGARGEKLFF; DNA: TGTGCCAGCAGCCTGCGAGGGGCGCGAGGTGAAAAACTGTTTTTT
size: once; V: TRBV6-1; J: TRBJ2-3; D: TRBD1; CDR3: CASRDRGTDTQYF; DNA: TGTGCCAGCCGGGACAGGGGGACAGATACGCAGTATTTT
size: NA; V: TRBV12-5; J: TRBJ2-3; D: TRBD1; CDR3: CASGLHGTGIPDTQYF; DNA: TGTGCTAGTGGTTTGCACGGGACAGGGATCCCAGATACGCAGTATTTT
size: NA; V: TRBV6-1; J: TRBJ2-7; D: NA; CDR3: CASSEDRAGTYEQYF; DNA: TGTGCCAGCAGTGAAGATCGAGCAGGGACGTACGAGCAGTACTTC
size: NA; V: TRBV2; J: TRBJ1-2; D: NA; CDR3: CASRQVLNYGYTF; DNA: TGTGCCAGCCGACAGGTTTTGAACTATGGCTACACCTTC
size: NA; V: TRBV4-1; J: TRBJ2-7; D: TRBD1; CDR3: CASSQGGQGIYEQYF; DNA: TGCGCCAGCAGCCAAGGGGGACAGGGGATCTACGAGCAGTACTTC
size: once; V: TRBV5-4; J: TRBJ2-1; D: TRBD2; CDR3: CASSLITSGTYNEQFF; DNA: TGTGCCAGCAGCTTGATCACTAGCGGGACGTACAATGAGCAGTTCTTC
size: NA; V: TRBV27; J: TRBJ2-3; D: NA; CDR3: CASSSERQGGPTDTQYF; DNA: TGTGCCAGCAGTTCGGAGCGACAGGGAGGGCCCACAGATACGCAGTATTTT
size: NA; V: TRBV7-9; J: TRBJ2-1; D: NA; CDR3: CASSWAGASDEQFF; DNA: TGTGCCAGCAGCTGGGCGGGTGCTTCGGATGAGCAGTTCTTC
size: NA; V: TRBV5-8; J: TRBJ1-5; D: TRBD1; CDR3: CASRSGQLDDQPQHF; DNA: TGTGCCAGCAGATCGGGACAGTTAGATGATCAGCCCCAGCATTTT